This TCR beta chain was sequenced in a study of preoperative IRX-2 immunotherapy in early breast cancer. Sequenced by immunoSEQ multiplex PCR; TCRdb stores in-frame clones only, minus some. The sample contains about 32,000 clones, roughly four fifths of which appear only once. Treatment: preoperative locoregional IRX-2 cytokine immunotherapy. Samples came from a phase Ib trial of preoperative locoregional IRX-2 cytokine immunotherapy. The CDR3 is made up of 12 amino acids. Germline V gene sequence: CDR1 MNHGY, CDR2 SAAAGT. V was clipped by 8 bases and J by 11 bases; unmatched bases: 10. V and J are TRBV6-8 and TRBJ1-1; TRBD1 aligns across 8 bases. The input for sequencing was lymph node tissue, taken from a patient treated with IRX-2 immunotherapy. The receptor was isolated from a human donor with breast cancer. CDR3 in DNA: TGTGCCAGCCACAGGGGGTTCAACGAGGCTTTCTTT. Residues: CASHRGFNEAFF.